This section outlines one T cell receptor beta chain sequence together with its context. Antigen specificity is unknown. TCRdb analysed the 5' RACE reads with MiXCR anew, one entry per CDR3 protein. The sample shows hundreds of thousands of distinct CDR3 sequences, about a fifth of them seen only once. The sample belongs to a study of identical twins. The study, taken as a whole, reports: Cord blood beta clonotypes present at high abundance carried fewer insertions; no such pattern appeared in memory repertoires. There is a chance that invariant MAIT and iNKT cells partially muddied zero-insertion analyses.

V lost 4 bases, J lost 3 bases, and 1 base stayed unmatched. The CDR3 totals 13 residues. Germline V lookup: CDR1 KGHDR, CDR2 SFDVKD. These data also featured in a second study, about yellow fever vaccine responses in identical twins.

Material: CD4+ T cells sorted from blood. The receptor comes from a woman in her late teens or twenties in good health. This chain connects TRBV24-1 to TRBJ2-7; TRBD1 matches at 8 bases. CDR3 DNA: TGTGCCACCAGTGAAACAGGGGGCTACGAGCAGTACTTC. Protein product: CATSETGGYEQYF.